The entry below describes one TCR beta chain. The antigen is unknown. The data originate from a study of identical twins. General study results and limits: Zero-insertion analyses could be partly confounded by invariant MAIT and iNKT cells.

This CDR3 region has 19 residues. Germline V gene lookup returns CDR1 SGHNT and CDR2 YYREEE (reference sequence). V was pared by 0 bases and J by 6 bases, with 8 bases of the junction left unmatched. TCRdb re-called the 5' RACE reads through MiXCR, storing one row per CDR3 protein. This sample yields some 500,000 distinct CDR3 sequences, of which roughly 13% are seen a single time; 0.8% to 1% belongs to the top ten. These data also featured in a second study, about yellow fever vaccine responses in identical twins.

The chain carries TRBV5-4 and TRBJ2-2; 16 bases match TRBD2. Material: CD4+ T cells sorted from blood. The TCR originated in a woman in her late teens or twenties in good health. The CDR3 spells CASSLEAGTSGRAAGELFF. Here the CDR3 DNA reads TGTGCCAGCAGCTTGGAGGCCGGGACTAGCGGGAGGGCCGCCGGGGAGCTGTTTTTT.